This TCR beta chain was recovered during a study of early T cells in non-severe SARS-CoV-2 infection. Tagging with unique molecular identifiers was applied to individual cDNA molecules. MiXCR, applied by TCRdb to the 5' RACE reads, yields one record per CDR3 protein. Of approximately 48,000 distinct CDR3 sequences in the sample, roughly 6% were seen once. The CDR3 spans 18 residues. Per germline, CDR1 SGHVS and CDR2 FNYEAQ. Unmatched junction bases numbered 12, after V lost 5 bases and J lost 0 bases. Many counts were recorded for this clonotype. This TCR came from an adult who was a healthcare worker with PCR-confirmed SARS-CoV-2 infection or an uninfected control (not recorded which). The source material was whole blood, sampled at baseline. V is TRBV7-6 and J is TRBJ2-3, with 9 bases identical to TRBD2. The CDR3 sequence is CASSASGGITASTDTQYF. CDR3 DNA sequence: TGTGCCAGCAGCGCAAGCGGGGGGATCACTGCTAGCACAGATACGCAGTATTTT.